This T cell receptor (beta chain) was sequenced during a study of blood T cell repertoires in COVID-19. Study summary: COVID-19 samples from acute and convalescent phases originated in the United States, Italy and Spain. The analysed material was cDNA or gDNA that came from T cells, B-cell-depleted T cells, or PBMCs.

From germline, CDR1 is LGHNA and CDR2 YNFKEQ. The CDR3 runs 16 residues. V was trimmed by 0 bases and J by 2 bases, leaving 11 bases between them. This clone has more than one count but fewer than ten. In the source study's methods: From reference gene primer amplification, estimates of nucleated cell counts were derived. Some clones are missing from TCRdb's copy, which holds only in-frame ones; the method was immunoSEQ multiplex PCR. That table furnishes V, J and clone size, whereas the DNA furnished D and trimming. The sample lists about 46,000 clones, 80% to 90% seen once, with about 15% in the top ten.

The chain carries TRBV4-2 and TRBJ1-5; a weak D match, TRBD1 (6 bases). The TCR was taken from a human donor in a cohort sampled during active COVID-19. The donor label of this sample is uncertain. The sample comprised peripheral blood. The CDR3 DNA reads as TGTGCCAGCAGCCAAGATGACAGGCAGGGCAATCAGCCCCAGCATTTT. It yields the protein CASSQDDRQGNQPQHF.